The 5 T cell receptor beta chains in this list originate from one sample, sequenced in a study of control samples from healthy donors and cancer patients. The protocol was immunoSEQ multiplex PCR, while the TCRdb copy is restricted to in-frame clones and leaves out a portion. The sample lists 100,000 to 150,000 clones; 80% to 95% were seen once. Sequences were obtained from blood. These receptor sequences come from a man between 18 and 35 years old in good health.

The V gene is TRBV3-1 (or the pseudogene TRBV3-2), the J gene TRBJ2-7, with 8 bases lining up with TRBD2. The CDR3 sequence is 13 residues long. Germline V CDR1 and CDR2: LGHDT, YNNKEL (reference sequence). J gave up 5 bases and V 7 bases, and 7 bases lay outside the gene matches. CDR3: CASKAGGAHEQYF. CDR3 nucleotides: TGTGCCAGCAAAGCCGGGGGGGCCCACGAGCAGTACTTC.

The chain joins TRBV5-1 to TRBJ2-1; TRBD1 is a possible D gene (6 bases). The CDR3 is 14 residues long. CDR1 SGHRS and CDR2 YFSETQ come from the germline V gene. Trimming removed 6 bases at V and 5 bases at J, with 15 bases between. CDR3 amino acids: CASIQDSTNNEQFF. The CDR3 DNA is TGCGCCAGCATTCAGGACAGCACAAACAATGAGCAGTTCTTC.

The chain has TRBV7-9 and TRBJ2-1; the D gene is possibly TRBD1 (5 bases). This CDR3 comprises 14 residues. Deletions cut 5 bases from V and 10 bases from J, with 18 bases between. The germline V gene encodes CDR1 SEHNR and CDR2 FQNEAQ (reference sequence). The CDR3 nucleotides read TGTGCCAGCAGCATCCTACCATCAGGGTTAGAGCAGTTCTTC. This sequence encodes CASSILPSGLEQFF.

This clone was seen a single time. The rearrangement links TRBV7-3 to TRBJ2-5; 14 nucleotides line up with TRBD2. Trimming cost V 7 bases and J 4 bases; bases outside gene matches: 11. The CDR3 extends over 17 amino acids. Looked up from germline, CDR1 is SGHTA and CDR2 is FQGTGA. The CDR3 spells CASNVRLAGGPLETQYF. The CDR3 coding sequence is TGTGCCAGCAACGTACGACTAGCGGGAGGGCCATTAGAGACCCAGTACTTC.

Concerning this clone itself: In the same sample, other DNA sequences code for this CDR3. This chain joins TRBV14 and TRBJ1-2; D is unclear. The CDR3 is made up of 12 amino acids. V was clipped by 1 base and J by 2 bases, with 2 bases between them. Germline V lookup: CDR1 SGHDN, CDR2 FVKESK. Here the CDR3 reads CASSQGNYGYTF. CDR3 coding DNA: TGTGCCAGCAGCCAAGGAAACTATGGCTACACCTTC.